This T cell receptor (beta chain) emerged from a study of a mutant IDH1 vaccine in newly diagnosed glioma (dated by TCRdb to the early 2020s). With respect to the entire study: Vaccination began 4-6 weeks after radiotherapy alone, or alongside temozolomide cycles in the chemotherapy-containing groups. Of the 25 to 40 patients who were treated, around 62% were male and 37.5% were female, and the mean age was about 37 years. Prior to enrollment, standard therapy consisting of radiotherapy alone, temozolomide alone, or radiochemotherapy with temozolomide had been administered to patients, with the combination being received by most patients. The week-35 safety follow-up was designated visit V12, and the week-47 end of study was designated visit V13. Peripheral blood was drawn at six visits: V03 (baseline), V05, V07, V10, V12 and V13. For exploratory analyses, fewer than 30 treated patients had longitudinal TCRB deep sequencing done wherever samples were available.

On this clone: It lacks a known antigen. Base qualities are not at hand, and no much larger clone is one base apart.

The paper as a whole reports these results and caveats: The authors noted that analyses of patient blood samples could not be reproduced because of sample limitations. Pseudoprogression appeared unrelated to alterations in the top peripheral T cell clonotypes detected by TCRB sequencing. Selection of PBMC samples for TCRB deep sequencing was based on availability. Across multiple MHC alleles, vaccine-induced immune responses were seen in around 93% of patients.

Per the publication, the time point label means: week 35, safety follow-up. A 20-mer mutant IDH1 peptide at 300 micrograms in Montanide made up each vaccine dose, which was injected subcutaneously together with topical imiquimod. Patients received eight vaccinations in weeks 1, 3, 5, 7, 11, 15, 19 and 23, corresponding to visits V03 through V10. The donors had newly diagnosed IDH1-mutant astrocytomas of WHO grade 3 or 4 that showed loss of nuclear ATRX. The samples were drawn from NOA16, a multicentre, single-arm, open-label phase I trial in Germany that tested a mutant IDH1 peptide vaccine in humans for the first time. Genomic DNA for TCRB sequencing was extracted from EDTA blood using the DNeasy Blood and Tissue Kit. To prepare the library, the immunoSEQ multiplex PCR assay was applied. Rearranged TCR beta chain sequences were amplified with the hsTCRB Kit following the manufacturer's protocol. An Illumina MiSeq was used to sequence the TCRB libraries. As for the original processing: The proprietary platform of the kit vendor was used for demultiplexing, trimming and gene mapping. The clones in this table, taken by TCRdb from immuneACCESS, are in-frame only. Not every clone is retained; where verified, under half of the shortfall comes from an unresolved V gene, and the cause of the rest is unknown. The DNA was the basis for D and trimming; V, J and clone size are from that table. Here the sample has approximately 60,000 clones; about 90% occur a single time. About 1.6% of the sample lies in the top ten.

The receptor's source is a man in his forties or fifties with glioma. The source was PBMCs, collected from a glioma patient whose treatment included an IDH1 peptide vaccine.

The nucleotide sequence is TGTGCCAGCTCGTCCGGGGCGGACTATGGCTACACCTTC. Translated, it gives CASSSGADYGYTF. This receptor chain uses TRBV18 and TRBJ1-2, and possibly TRBD1, on 5 matching bases. For CDR1 and CDR2, the germline V gene lists KGHSH and LQKENI. From the cysteine through the phenylalanine, the CDR3 covers 13 amino acids. Left in the record is the CDR3 DNA by itself, 39 bases read in frame from the first base. V is reduced by 6 bases and J by 3 bases, leaving a spacing of 11 bases between them. Reference TRBV18 and TRBJ1-2 genes cover what lies past the CDR3, so the full variable domain is NAGVMQNPRHLVRRRGQEARLRCSPMKGHSHVYWYRQLPEEGLKFMVYLQKENIIDESGMPKERFSAEFPKEGPSILRIQQVVRGDSAAYFCASSSGADYGYTFGSGTRLTVV.